The 29 T cell receptor beta chains below all came from one sample that was sequenced in a study of cytomegalovirus exposure and HLA in healthy donors. PCR involved 60 Vbeta and 13 Jbeta primers. Profiling relied on immunoSEQ multiplex PCR, and the TCRdb table lists in-frame clones only, not all of them. Here the sample spans about 150,000 clones, 68% being singletons. Material for sequencing was PBMCs. These receptor sequences come from a man in his fifties or sixties in good health and CMV-seronegative.

The rearrangement links TRBV28 to TRBJ2-1; D possibly corresponds to TRBD2 (5 bases). The V end was cut by 10 bases, the J end by 1 base, with 14 bases between. Germline assignment: CDR1 MDHEN and CDR2 SYDVKM. CDR3 length: 14 residues. This chain's CDR3 is CAIRRGGSYNEQFF. CDR3 nucleotide sequence: TGTGCCATCCGACGGGGTGGGTCCTACAATGAGCAGTTCTTC.

A few counts support this clone. V gene TRBV4-2 combines with J gene TRBJ2-7; TRBD1 aligns across 7 bases. The CDR3 contains 16 residues. CDR1 LGHNA and CDR2 YNFKEQ come from the germline V gene. Germline trimming cut 0 bases from V and 4 bases from J; bases unmatched to any gene: 9. This chain's CDR3 is CASSQEAPGTEYEQYF. The CDR3 bases are TGTGCCAGCAGCCAAGAGGCCCCTGGGACAGAATACGAGCAGTACTTC.

The genes are TRBV7-2 and TRBJ1-3; no reliable D call. This CDR3 has 16 residues. Germline V gives CDR1 SGHTA, CDR2 FQGNSA. V was shortened by 0 bases and J by 0 bases, with 9 bases between the two germline ends. CDR3 protein: CASSLARGNSGNTIYF. The CDR3 coding sequence is TGTGCCAGCAGCTTAGCCCGAGGGAACTCTGGAAACACCATATATTTT.

This rearrangement joins TRBV28 to TRBJ1-1, with a weak D call TRBD1 (5 bases). Trimming took off 8 bases at V and 1 base at J, with 17 bases between the two ends. This CDR3 has 15 residues. Germline CDR1 and CDR2: MDHEN and SYDVKM. CDR3 amino acids: CASRTYGGPNTEAFF. CDR3 bases: TGTGCCAGCCGCACCTACGGGGGTCCGAACACTGAAGCTTTCTTT.

This chain links TRBV5-1 with TRBJ1-2; 7 bases line up with TRBD1. J was trimmed by 12 bases and V by 2 bases; bases with no gene match: 10. In germline, CDR1 is SGHRS, CDR2 YFSETQ. CDR3 length equals 13 residues. CDR3 nucleotide sequence: TGCGCCAGCAGCTTTACCGGGACAGAAGTTAACACCTTC. This sequence encodes CASSFTGTEVNTF. Drawing the rest from reference TRBV5-1 and TRBJ1-2, the complete variable domain is KAGVTQTPRYLIKTRGQQVTLSCSPISGHRSVSWYQQTPGQGLQFLFEYFSETQRNKGNFPGRFSGRQFSNSRSEMNVSTLELGDSALYLCASSFTGTEVNTFGSGTRLTVV.

The CDR3 DNA reads TGTGCCAGCAAATTTGATGGCACCTACAATGAGCAGTTCTTC. It encodes CASKFDGTYNEQFF. This chain joins TRBV7-2 and TRBJ2-1; no reliable D call. This CDR3 spans 14 amino acids. V lost 7 bases, J lost 2 bases, and 12 bases lay in between. CDR1 is SGHTA, CDR2 FQGNSA, per germline.

The V and J genes are TRBV9 and TRBJ1-1; no clear D. Looked up from germline, CDR1 is SGDLS and CDR2 is YYNGEE. The CDR3 covers 15 residues. V was cut by 0 bases and J by 1 base, with 10 bases left in between. CDR3 in amino acids: CASSVVVLTNTEAFF. Here the CDR3 DNA reads TGTGCCAGCAGCGTAGTAGTCCTAACGAACACTGAAGCTTTCTTT.

The genes are TRBV6-5 and TRBJ2-7; D is unclear. Germline-derived CDR1 and CDR2 are MNHEY and SVGAGI. V was pared by 5 bases and J by 1 base, with 15 bases between. This CDR3 contains 15 residues. The chain's CDR3 is CASSAFLGYSYEQYF. The DNA for the CDR3 is TGTGCCAGCAGTGCATTCCTGGGCTATTCCTACGAGCAGTACTTC.

This chain links TRBV29-1 with TRBJ2-7, with D possibly being TRBD1 (5 bases). Trimming shortened V by 2 bases and J by 5 bases, and 10 bases separated the two germline ends. The CDR3 has 12 amino acids. Germline CDR1 SQVTM, CDR2 ANQGSEA. The CDR3 DNA sequence: TGCAGCGTTGAAAGGGGCCTGAACGAGCAGTACTTC. Translating gives CSVERGLNEQYF.

Comment on this clone: This specimen includes other DNA sequences encoding the same CDR3. The chain employs TRBV18 and TRBJ1-5; 10 bases map to TRBD1. Germline CDR1 reads KGHSH; CDR2 reads LQKENI. V was clipped by 3 bases and J by 6 bases; unmatched bases: 2. This CDR3 comprises 14 residues. The CDR3 protein is CASSPDRGRQPQHF. In DNA, the CDR3 is TGTGCCAGCTCACCCGACAGGGGGCGTCAGCCCCAGCATTTT.

This clone was seen more than once but under ten times. Here the CDR3 reads CASSPRGTGNTGELFF. The CDR3 nucleotides read TGTGCCAGCAGCCCCCGGGGGACAGGTAACACCGGGGAGCTGTTTTTT. The genes are TRBV11-3 and TRBJ2-2; TRBD1 aligns across 8 bases. Germline trimming cut 5 bases from V and 2 bases from J; bases unmatched to any gene: 7. Germline V gene lookup returns CDR1 SGHNT and CDR2 YENEEA. This CDR3 has 16 residues.

The chain combines TRBV28 with TRBJ2-2; a possible D gene is TRBD2 (6 bases). The germline V gene has CDR1 MDHEN and CDR2 SYDVKM. The CDR3 sequence is 16 residues long. The V end lost 2 bases, the J end lost 1 base, and 11 bases lay between the germline ends. CDR3 in amino acids: CASSLMGTENTGELFF. CDR3 bases: TGTGCCAGCAGTTTAATGGGGACTGAGAACACCGGGGAGCTGTTTTTT.

For this clone: Other nucleotide sequences from this sample produce the same CDR3. The V call is TRBV28, the J call TRBJ1-5; D remains unclear. Trimming took off 3 bases at V and 6 bases at J, with 9 bases between the two ends. CDR3 length equals 13 residues. From germline, CDR1 is MDHEN and CDR2 SYDVKM. CDR3 nucleotide sequence: TGTGCCAGCAGTTTCCGAGGCGGTCAGCCCCAGCATTTT. Its translation: CASSFRGGQPQHF.

V is TRBV6-6 and J is TRBJ2-1; D remains unclear. CDR1 and CDR2 from the germline V gene are MNHNY and SVGAGI (reference sequence). The CDR3 consists of 15 residues. The V end lost 2 bases, the J end lost 0 bases, and 8 bases lay between the germline ends. CDR3 bases: TGTGCCAGCAGTTACCTACCGAGCTCCTACAATGAGCAGTTCTTC. Residues: CASSYLPSSYNEQFF.

The chain links TRBV6-6 to TRBJ2-7; unclear D gene. The CDR3 runs 13 residues. The V gene's germline CDR1 is MNHNY and CDR2 SVGAGI (reference sequence). The V gene lost 2 bases and the J gene lost 3 bases, with 8 bases spanning the gap. This CDR3 reads CASSYEPSYEQYF. CDR3 coding DNA: TGTGCCAGCAGTTACGAGCCAAGCTACGAGCAGTACTTC.

This chain uses TRBV28 with TRBJ2-4; a possible D gene is TRBD2 (6 bases). CDR3 length: 16 amino acids. CDR1 is MDHEN and CDR2 is SYDVKM in the germline V gene. Deletions cut 1 base from V and 3 bases from J, with 13 bases between. The CDR3, as DNA: TGTGCCAGCAGTTTATCTCCCGGGGAGGTCAAAAACATTCAGTACTTC. This codes for CASSLSPGEVKNIQYF.

On this clone: Lacking the conserved final phenylalanine or tryptophan, this CDR3 likely reflects a read error. It is unclear where the CDR3 begins or ends on the DNA, so no DNA is shown, and the CDR3 is as TCRdb lists it. The rearrangement joins TRBV7-3 to TRBJ2-4; TRBD1, the table's D call, lacks a check against the DNA. Germline V CDR1 and CDR2: SGHTA, FQGTGA. Termini included, the CDR3 measures 9 amino acids. The CDR3 here is CASSLTGPG.

The CDR3 nucleotides read TGTGCCAGCAGCTTGACCACAGGGGTTGAGGGAAAACTGTTTTTT. Translation gives CASSLTTGVEGKLFF. The chain combines TRBV5-8 with TRBJ1-4, with 7 bases aligning to TRBD1. Germline CDR1 SGHTS, CDR2 YDEGEE. After removal of 1 base from V and 10 bases from J, the junction contained 10 bases not matched to a gene. This CDR3 is built from 15 residues.

The V and J genes are TRBV6-1 and TRBJ1-2, with D maybe TRBD1 (5 bases). There are 14 residues in the CDR3. The germline V gene encodes CDR1 MNHNS and CDR2 SASEGT. With 7 bases removed from V and 4 bases from J, the gap between germline ends came to 16 bases. The DNA of the CDR3 is TGTGCCAGCAACCAGGGCTCTCCTCTCTATGGCTACACCTTC. Translating gives CASNQGSPLYGYTF.

The rearrangement links TRBV28 to TRBJ1-3; D perhaps matches TRBD1 (6 bases). V was pared by 3 bases and J by 4 bases, with 16 bases between. The germline gives CDR1 MDHEN, CDR2 SYDVKM. This CDR3 is built from 16 residues. Written as DNA, the CDR3 is TGTGCCAGCAGTTTCGCTGGCAGGGGAGCCGGAAACACCATATATTTT. It yields the protein CASSFAGRGAGNTIYF.

The genes are TRBV30 and TRBJ1-5; 8 bases line up with TRBD1. Germline values: CDR1 GTSNPN, CDR2 SVGIG (reference sequence). V lost 0 bases and J lost 6; bases outside the gene matches: 7. This CDR3 region has 15 residues. The CDR3: CAWSVRQGLRQPQHF. CDR3 in DNA: TGTGCCTGGAGTGTACGACAGGGGCTGCGTCAGCCCCAGCATTTT.

The chain combines TRBV7-9 with TRBJ1-1, with D unresolved. Deletions cut 2 bases from V and 2 bases from J, with 3 bases between. CDR1 SEHNR and CDR2 FQNEAQ come from the germline V gene (reference sequence). The CDR3 contains 12 residues. The CDR3 protein is CASSLINTEAFF. CDR3 DNA: TGTGCCAGCAGCTTAATAAACACTGAAGCTTTCTTT.

With respect to this clone: At one end, the junction sequence differs from germline, possibly due to a read error. The genes are TRBV9 and TRBJ1-2, with D tentatively TRBD1 (6 bases). Germline lookup yields CDR1 SGDLS and CDR2 YYNGEE. CDR3 length equals 13 residues. The DNA for the CDR3 is TGTGCCAGCAGCGTACTTGAGCTAAGACAGGTCTCGTTC. Translating it yields CASSVLELRQVSF.

This chain uses TRBV5-1 with TRBJ1-1; D call uncertain. Germline CDR1 SGHRS, CDR2 YFSETQ. V shed 5 bases and J shed 0 bases, with 17 bases lying between them. This CDR3 spans 16 amino acids. CDR3 sequence: CASRINSGNLNTEAFF. DNA of the CDR3: TGCGCCAGCAGAATAAACTCCGGGAACTTGAACACTGAAGCTTTCTTT. Full variable domain (outside the CDR3, taken from reference TRBV5-1 and TRBJ1-1): KAGVTQTPRYLIKTRGQQVTLSCSPISGHRSVSWYQQTPGQGLQFLFEYFSETQRNKGNFPGRFSGRQFSNSRSEMNVSTLELGDSALYLCASRINSGNLNTEAFFGQGTRLTVV.

CDR3 sequence: CASSRSSGISKRNEQFF. CDR3 nucleotide sequence: TGTGCCAGCAGTAGGTCTAGCGGTATCTCGAAACGCAATGAGCAGTTCTTC. V is TRBV25-1 and J is TRBJ2-1, with 7 bases lining up with TRBD2. Germline lookup yields CDR1 MGHDK and CDR2 SYGVNS. The CDR3 totals 17 residues. J was trimmed by 6 bases and V by 5 bases; bases with no gene match: 16.

The V and J genes are TRBV5-4 and TRBJ2-1; 8 positions match TRBD1. After removal of 1 base from V and 7 bases from J, the junction contained 1 base not matched to a gene. The CDR3 loop spans 13 amino acids. Germline V gene sequence: CDR1 SGHNT, CDR2 YYREEE (reference sequence). The CDR3 loop is CASSLTGGNEQFF. The CDR3, as DNA: TGTGCCAGCAGCTTGACAGGGGGGAATGAGCAGTTCTTC.

This clone was seen only a few times. This chain joins TRBV9 and TRBJ1-2; weak D call: TRBD1 (6 bases). The germline V gene has CDR1 SGDLS and CDR2 YYNGEE. The CDR3 is 16 residues long. Trimming took 2 bases from V and 6 from J, leaving 20 bases between them. As DNA, the CDR3 is TGTGCCAGCAGCGTGGGAAGGGGGGGCAACTATAATGGCTACACCTTC. Translated: CASSVGRGGNYNGYTF.

The chain carries TRBV6-4 and TRBJ2-3; 12 bases line up with TRBD2. The germline V gene has CDR1 MRHNA and CDR2 SNTAGT. Trimming took 6 bases from V and 0 from J; bases not matched to a gene: 4. The CDR3 has 16 residues. The CDR3 loop reads CASRPLAGGSTDTQYF. Written as DNA, the CDR3 is TGTGCCAGCAGACCGCTAGCGGGAGGGAGCACAGATACGCAGTATTTT.

A few counts support this clone. The chain employs TRBV7-7 and TRBJ2-1, with 7 nucleotides matching TRBD2. Per germline, CDR1 SSHAT and CDR2 FNYEAQ (reference sequence). J gave up 1 base and V 0 bases, and 3 bases lay outside the gene matches. The CDR3 is 16 amino acids. This chain's CDR3 is CASSLAPLASYNEQFF. CDR3 bases: TGTGCCAGCAGCTTAGCGCCACTAGCGTCCTACAATGAGCAGTTCTTC.